This T cell receptor beta chain was captured in a study of blood T cells in healthy people across ages. A J-beta primer mix and a sample-barcoded 5' primer were used in a second PCR of roughly 6 to 11 cycles. Each CDR3 protein gets one entry after TCRdb re-called the 5' RACE reads with MiXCR. The sample carries roughly 680,000 distinct CDR3 sequences, 45% to 50% recorded once. The germline V gene has CDR1 SGHDN and CDR2 FVKESK. CDR3 length equals 14 residues. V was trimmed by 0 bases and J by 4 bases, leaving 9 bases between them. This clonotype originated in a woman aged 55-69 years in good health. This rearrangement joins TRBV14 to TRBJ2-5; TRBD2 might be the D (5 bases). The sample comprised blood. The CDR3: CASSQDSARETQYF. The CDR3 DNA follows: TGTGCCAGCAGCCAAGATAGCGCAAGAGAGACCCAGTACTTC. Full variable domain (missing parts from reference TRBV14 and TRBJ2-5): EAGVTQFPSHSVIEKGQTVTLRCDPISGHDNLYWYRRVMGKEIKFLLHFVKESKQDESGMPNNRFLAERTGGTYSTLKVQPAELEDSGVYFCASSQDSARETQYFGPGTRLLVL.